The sequence of this T cell receptor (beta chain) was determined in a study of T cell repertoires in cytomegalovirus infection. Study-level results: Across the ex vivo response, the dominant clonotypes were HLA-C-restricted CMV-specific TCR beta clonotypes.

As regards this clonotype: The antigen remains undetermined.

This CDR3 has 15 residues. The germline V gene encodes CDR1 MGHRA and CDR2 YSYEKL. Trimming took 0 bases from V and 1 from J, leaving 6 bases between them. MiXCR, run by TCRdb on the reads, gives a single entry per CDR3 protein. Here the sample spans some 99,000 distinct CDR3 sequences, around 28% being singletons. The specimen was CD8+ T cells from cultured PBMCs, collected from culture after CMV antigen stimulation. The TCR was taken from a human donor in good health (CMV status not recorded). Some clones in this sample may be carry-over from other donors' samples. The V and J genes are TRBV4-1 and TRBJ1-4; D is uncertain. The CDR3 sequence: CASSQDEGTNEKLFF. The CDR3 region has the DNA TGCGCCAGCAGCCAAGATGAGGGAACTAATGAAAAACTGTTTTTT.